This T cell receptor beta chain was found in a study of blood T cell repertoires in COVID-19. The CDR3 has 19 amino acids. V gave up 6 bases and J gave up 1 base; unmatched junction bases: 12. The germline V gene encodes CDR1 SNHLY and CDR2 FYNNEI. TCRdb's table, derived via immunoSEQ multiplex PCR, lists solely in-frame clones and lacks some. The sample yields 200,000 to 250,000 clones, around 90% seen once. This TCR was sampled from a woman aged 25 to 45 with acute COVID-19. V usage is TRBV2 and J usage is TRBJ2-2, with TRBD2 identical over 12 bases. Input material: PBMCs or T cells enriched from blood (not recorded which). CDR3 amino acids: CASRPTLRTSGKNTGELFF. CDR3 DNA: TGTGCCAGCAGACCCACGTTACGGACTAGCGGGAAGAACACCGGGGAGCTGTTTTTT. The entire variable domain, with the rest obtained from reference TRBV2 and TRBJ2-2, is as follows: EPEVTQTPSHQVTQMGQEVILRCVPISNHLYFYWYRQILGQKVEFLVSFYNNEISEKSEIFDDQFSVERPDGSNFTLKIRSTKLEDSAMYFCASRPTLRTSGKNTGELFFGEGSRLTVL.